This T cell receptor (beta chain) was sequenced in a study of blood T cell repertoires in COVID-19. This clone appeared a few times. The CDR3 is made up of 15 amino acids. Trimming cost V 2 bases and J 0 bases, with 8 bases left between them. Germline V gives CDR1 LGHNA, CDR2 YNFKEQ. During active infection, Seattle patients enrolled and were then monitored through disease. The data were produced by immunoSEQ multiplex PCR, yet TCRdb's version contains in-frame clones alone and is incomplete. The sample records 150,000 to 200,000 clones, roughly 81% being singletons. Sequencing was done on a sample of peripheral blood. The chain links TRBV4-2 to TRBJ1-3, with no clear D. This receptor was obtained from a woman in her 50s with COVID-19, enrolled during active disease. The CDR3 DNA reads TGTGCCAGCAGCCAAAGCGGTACCTCTGGAAACACCATATATTTT. Protein product: CASSQSGTSGNTIYF.